One sample yielded the 14 T cell receptor beta chains listed below, sequenced in a study of cytomegalovirus exposure and HLA in healthy donors. PCR amplification relied on 60 Vbeta primers (plus 13 Jbeta primers). This table comes from immunoSEQ multiplex PCR, and its TCRdb copy is limited to in-frame clones, with some not included. The data hold 150,000 to 200,000 clones, with over 60% observed a single time. Material for sequencing was PBMCs. The receptor source for this set is a male donor in good health and CMV-seronegative.

The genes are TRBV7-2 and TRBJ2-5, with 9 bases lining up with TRBD2. Gene TRBJ2-7 matches the end of the DNA better, so the J call may be wrong. Germline V lookup: CDR1 SGHTA, CDR2 FQGNSA. The CDR3 is 15 amino acids. CDR3 DNA sequence: TGTGCCAGCAGCTATGGGGCGGGAGGGGGTTACGAGCAGTACTTC. The encoded protein is CASSYGAGGGYEQYF.

V gene TRBV18 combines with J gene TRBJ2-3, with a weak D call TRBD2 (6 bases). Trimming removed 6 bases at V and 0 bases at J, with 16 bases between. The CDR3 extends over 16 amino acids. Germline V gene lookup returns CDR1 KGHSH and CDR2 LQKENI. CDR3 sequence (DNA): TGTGCCAGCTCTCCTTCGCGGAGCGGGAGCACAGATACGCAGTATTTT. This gives the protein CASSPSRSGSTDTQYF.

The gene calls are TRBV28 and TRBJ2-7, with D perhaps matching TRBD2 (5 bases). The CDR3 spans 14 residues. The V and J ends lost 7 bases and 3 bases respectively, with 16 bases between them. From germline, CDR1 is MDHEN and CDR2 SYDVKM. CDR3 DNA: TGTGCCAGCATAGAGGGAAGGGTGGGCTACGAGCAGTACTTC. Protein product: CASIEGRVGYEQYF.

The chain couples TRBV6-1 to TRBJ2-7; D is ambiguous. The germline V gene has CDR1 MNHNS and CDR2 SASEGT. V was pared by 3 bases and J by 0 bases, with 9 bases between. The CDR3 has 14 residues. CDR3: CASSDQDSSYEQYF. The CDR3 region has the DNA TGTGCCAGCAGTGATCAAGATAGCTCCTACGAGCAGTACTTC.

This clone showed up just a few times. The chain links TRBV28 to TRBJ2-7; D is uncertain. Germline V CDR1 and CDR2: MDHEN, SYDVKM. The CDR3 loop spans 13 amino acids. V was cut by 3 bases and J by 3 bases, with 9 bases left in between. In nucleotides, the CDR3 is TGTGCCAGCAGTTTTGGAGACTTCTACGAGCAGTACTTC. This encodes CASSFGDFYEQYF.

This clone was observed a handful of times. CDR3 amino acids: CASSVLFSYGYTF. The CDR3 DNA sequence: TGTGCCAGCAGTGTCCTTTTTAGCTATGGCTACACCTTC. The J gene is TRBJ1-2, the V gene TRBV28; no definite D call. Germline loops: CDR1 MDHEN, CDR2 SYDVKM. The CDR3 has 13 amino acids. Trimming pared 5 bases from V and 4 bases from J, leaving 11 bases between.

V and J are TRBV10-3 and TRBJ2-2; a possible D gene is TRBD1 (5 bases). The ends were cut back, 5 bases at V and 5 bases at J, with 15 bases in the middle. Germline CDR1 is ENHRY and CDR2 is SYGVKD. The CDR3 extends over 15 amino acids. In DNA, the CDR3 is TGTGCCATCAGTATGGTCCAGGGTGAAACCGGGGAGCTGTTTTTT. Amino acid sequence: CAISMVQGETGELFF.

This clone was recorded a few times. V gene TRBV28 combines with J gene TRBJ2-7, with 7 bases fitting TRBD1. Looked up from germline, CDR1 is MDHEN and CDR2 is SYDVKM. The V and J ends lost 5 bases and 6 bases, in that order; junction bases with no gene match: 4. This CDR3 region has 12 residues. The CDR3 sequence: CASSPDRAEQYF. DNA for the CDR3: TGTGCCAGCAGTCCCGACAGGGCCGAGCAGTACTTC.

The chain recombines TRBV6-5 with TRBJ1-3; D gene unclear. The CDR3 has 13 residues. Germline V lookup: CDR1 MNHEY, CDR2 SVGAGI. Trimming pared 5 bases from V and 1 base from J, leaving 6 bases between. Here the CDR3 reads CASSRESGNTIYF. The DNA of the CDR3 is TGTGCCAGCAGTCGGGAATCTGGAAACACCATATATTTT.

The chain combines TRBV4-3 with TRBJ2-7; 8 bases match TRBD1. This CDR3 comprises 15 residues. The J segment lost 3 bases and the V segment lost 3 bases, leaving 7 bases of the junction unmatched. Germline loops: CDR1 LGHNA, CDR2 YSLEER. CDR3 nucleotide sequence: TGCGCCAGCAGCCATAGACAGGGGATAGGCTACGAGCAGTACTTC. Translating gives CASSHRQGIGYEQYF.

The V call is TRBV28, the J call TRBJ1-2; 9 positions match TRBD1. Germline V gives CDR1 MDHEN, CDR2 SYDVKM. This CDR3 contains 15 residues. V lost 6 bases and J lost 5; bases outside the gene matches: 10. CDR3 nucleotide sequence: TGTGCCAGCAGCACCGGGACAGGGAATGAGTATGGCTACACCTTC. This translates into CASSTGTGNEYGYTF.

V is TRBV19 and J is TRBJ1-5; 10 nucleotides line up with TRBD1. This CDR3 spans 16 amino acids. The trim removed 5 bases at V and 3 bases at J, leaving 7 bases unmatched. Germline V lookup: CDR1 LNHDA, CDR2 SQIVND (reference sequence). The CDR3 spells CASSPPGTGANQPQHF. The CDR3 DNA reads as TGTGCCAGTAGTCCGCCCGGGACAGGGGCCAATCAGCCCCAGCATTTT.

The chain employs TRBV6-5 and TRBJ1-1, with a tentative D call TRBD1 (6 bases). Trimming cost V 0 bases and J 10 bases, with 18 bases left between them. Germline loops: CDR1 MNHEY, CDR2 SVGAGI. The CDR3 is made up of 15 amino acids. This chain's CDR3 is CASSYSGTRGGTAFF. The CDR3 nucleotides are TGTGCCAGCAGTTACTCTGGGACAAGGGGGGGGACAGCTTTCTTT.

The chain joins TRBV2 to TRBJ1-3; D not certain. This CDR3 comprises 14 residues. The V end lost 3 bases, the J end lost 1 base, and 7 bases lay between the germline ends. The germline CDR1 and CDR2 sequences are SNHLY and FYNNEI. For the CDR3, the DNA is TGTGCCAGCAGTGAGGCGGCTTCTGGAAACACCATATATTTT. It yields the protein CASSEAASGNTIYF.